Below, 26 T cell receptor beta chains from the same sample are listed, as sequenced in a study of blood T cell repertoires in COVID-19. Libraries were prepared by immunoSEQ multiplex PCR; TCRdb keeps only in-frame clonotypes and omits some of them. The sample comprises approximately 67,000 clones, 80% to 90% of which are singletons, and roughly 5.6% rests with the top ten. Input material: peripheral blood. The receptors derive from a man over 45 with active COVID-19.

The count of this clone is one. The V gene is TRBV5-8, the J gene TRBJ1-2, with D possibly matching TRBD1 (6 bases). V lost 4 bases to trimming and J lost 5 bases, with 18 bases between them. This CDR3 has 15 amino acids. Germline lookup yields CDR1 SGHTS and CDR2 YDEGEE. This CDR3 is CASSLPGTGSYGYTF. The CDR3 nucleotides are TGTGCCAGCAGCCTCCCCGGAACAGGGTCATATGGCTACACCTTC.

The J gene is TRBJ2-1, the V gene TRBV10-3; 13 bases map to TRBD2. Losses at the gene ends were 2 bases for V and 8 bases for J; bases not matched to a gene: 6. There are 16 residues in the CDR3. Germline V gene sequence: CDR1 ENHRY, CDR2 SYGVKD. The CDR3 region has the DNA TGTGCCATCAGTGAGCAACTAGCGGGAGGGCCCGATGAGCAGTTCTTC. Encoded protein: CAISEQLAGGPDEQFF.

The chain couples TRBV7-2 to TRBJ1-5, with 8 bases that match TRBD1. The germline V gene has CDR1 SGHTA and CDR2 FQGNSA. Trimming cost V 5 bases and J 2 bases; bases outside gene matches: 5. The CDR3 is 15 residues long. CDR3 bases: TGTGCCAGCAGCCAAACAGGGGGAGGCAATCAGCCCCAGCATTTT. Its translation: CASSQTGGGNQPQHF.

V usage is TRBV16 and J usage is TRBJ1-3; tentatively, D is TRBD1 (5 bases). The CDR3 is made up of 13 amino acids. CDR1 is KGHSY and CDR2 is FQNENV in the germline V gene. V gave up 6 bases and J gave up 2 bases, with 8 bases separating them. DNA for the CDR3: TGTGCCAGCAGACAGACAGCTGGAAACACCATATATTTT. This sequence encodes CASRQTAGNTIYF.

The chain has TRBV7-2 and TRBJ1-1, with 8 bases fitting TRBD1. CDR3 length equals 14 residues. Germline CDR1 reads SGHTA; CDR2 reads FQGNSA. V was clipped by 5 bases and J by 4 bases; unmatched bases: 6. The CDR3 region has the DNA TGTGCCAGCAGCCCGGACAGGGTTAGCACTGAAGCTTTCTTT. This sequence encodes CASSPDRVSTEAFF.

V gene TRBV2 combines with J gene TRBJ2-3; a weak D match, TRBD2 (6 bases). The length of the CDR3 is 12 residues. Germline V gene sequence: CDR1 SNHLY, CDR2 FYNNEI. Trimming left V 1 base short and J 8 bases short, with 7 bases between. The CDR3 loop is CASSEGGVTQYF. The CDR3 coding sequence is TGTGCCAGCAGTGAAGGGGGGGTTACGCAGTATTTT.

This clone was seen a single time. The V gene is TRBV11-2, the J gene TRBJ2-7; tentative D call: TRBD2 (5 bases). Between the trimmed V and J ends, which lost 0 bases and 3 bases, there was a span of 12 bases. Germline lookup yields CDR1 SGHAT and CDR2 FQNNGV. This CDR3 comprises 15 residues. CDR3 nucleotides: TGTGCCAGCAGCTTAGATACGGGATTCGGCTACGAGCAGTACTTC. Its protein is CASSLDTGFGYEQYF.

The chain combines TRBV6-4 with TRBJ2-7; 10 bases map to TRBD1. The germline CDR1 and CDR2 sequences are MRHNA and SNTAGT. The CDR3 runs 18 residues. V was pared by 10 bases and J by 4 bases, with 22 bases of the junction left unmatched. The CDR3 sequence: CAIDPRDRGPSPLYEQYF. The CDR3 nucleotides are TGTGCCATCGACCCCCGGGACAGGGGTCCTAGCCCCCTATACGAGCAGTACTTC.

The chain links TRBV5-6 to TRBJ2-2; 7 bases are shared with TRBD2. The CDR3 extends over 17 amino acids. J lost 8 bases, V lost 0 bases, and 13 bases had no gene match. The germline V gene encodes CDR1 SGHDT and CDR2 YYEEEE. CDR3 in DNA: TGTGCCAGCAGCTTGGTAGGGACTACCCTTAGGACTGGGGAGCTGTTTTTT. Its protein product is CASSLVGTTLRTGELFF.

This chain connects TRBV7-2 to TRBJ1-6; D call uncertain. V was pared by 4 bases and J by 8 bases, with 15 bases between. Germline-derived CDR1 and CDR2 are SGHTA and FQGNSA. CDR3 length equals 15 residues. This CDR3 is CASSSGVADYSPLHF. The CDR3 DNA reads TGTGCCAGCAGCTCTGGAGTGGCCGACTATTCACCCCTCCACTTT. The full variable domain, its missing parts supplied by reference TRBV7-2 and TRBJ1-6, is GAGVSQSPSNKVTEKGKDVELRCDPISGHTALYWYRQSLGQGLEFLIYFQGNSAPDKSGLPSDRFSAERTGGSVSTLTIQRTQQEDSAVYLCASSSGVADYSPLHFGNGTRLTVT.

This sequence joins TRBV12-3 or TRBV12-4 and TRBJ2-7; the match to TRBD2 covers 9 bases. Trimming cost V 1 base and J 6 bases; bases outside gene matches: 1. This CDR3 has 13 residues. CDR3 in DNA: TGTGCCAGCAGTTTAGGACTAGCGGCCGAGCAGTACTTC. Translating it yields CASSLGLAAEQYF.

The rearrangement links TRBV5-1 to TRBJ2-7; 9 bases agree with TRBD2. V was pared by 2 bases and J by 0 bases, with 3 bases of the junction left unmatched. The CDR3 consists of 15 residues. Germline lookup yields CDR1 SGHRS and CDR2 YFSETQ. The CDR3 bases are TGCGCCAGCAGCTTTGCGGGAGGGTCCTCCTACGAGCAGTACTTC. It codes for CASSFAGGSSYEQYF.

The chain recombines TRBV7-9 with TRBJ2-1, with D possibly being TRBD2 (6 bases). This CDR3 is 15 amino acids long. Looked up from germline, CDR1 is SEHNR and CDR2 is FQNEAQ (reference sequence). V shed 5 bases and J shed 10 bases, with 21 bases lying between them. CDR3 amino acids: CASSEVLTSFSEQFF. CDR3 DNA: TGTGCCAGCAGCGAAGTCCTGACTAGTTTCAGCGAGCAGTTCTTC.

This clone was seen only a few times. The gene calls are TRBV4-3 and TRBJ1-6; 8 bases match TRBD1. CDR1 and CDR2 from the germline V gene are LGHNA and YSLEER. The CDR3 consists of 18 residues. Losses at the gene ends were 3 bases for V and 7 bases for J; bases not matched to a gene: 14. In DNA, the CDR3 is TGCGCCAGCAGCCAGACGAGACCAGGGGGCGCCGGCAATTCACCCCTCCACTTT. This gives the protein CASSQTRPGGAGNSPLHF.

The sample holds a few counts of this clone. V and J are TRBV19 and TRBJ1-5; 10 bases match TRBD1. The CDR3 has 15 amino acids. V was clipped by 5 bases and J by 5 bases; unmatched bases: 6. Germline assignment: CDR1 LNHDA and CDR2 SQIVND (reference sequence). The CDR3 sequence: CASSDRDRGHQPQHF. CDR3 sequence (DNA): TGTGCCAGTAGTGACCGGGACAGGGGCCATCAGCCCCAGCATTTT.

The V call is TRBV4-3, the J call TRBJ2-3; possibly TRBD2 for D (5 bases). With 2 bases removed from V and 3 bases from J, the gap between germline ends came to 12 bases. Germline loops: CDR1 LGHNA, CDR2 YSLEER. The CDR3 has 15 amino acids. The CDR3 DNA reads TGCGCCAGCAGCCAACAACTAGTCTCTACAGATACGCAGTATTTT. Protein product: CASSQQLVSTDTQYF.

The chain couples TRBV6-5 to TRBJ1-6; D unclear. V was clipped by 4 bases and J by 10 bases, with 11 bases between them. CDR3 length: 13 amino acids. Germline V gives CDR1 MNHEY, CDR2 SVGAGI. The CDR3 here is CASSLSGKSPLHF. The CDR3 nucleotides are TGTGCCAGCAGTTTAAGTGGCAAATCACCCCTCCACTTT.

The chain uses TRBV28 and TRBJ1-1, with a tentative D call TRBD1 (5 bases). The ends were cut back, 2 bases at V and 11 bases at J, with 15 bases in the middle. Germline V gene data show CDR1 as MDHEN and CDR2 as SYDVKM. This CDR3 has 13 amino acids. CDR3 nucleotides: TGTGCCAGCAGTTTACTGCAGCCGAAGGGGGCTTTCTTT. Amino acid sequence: CASSLLQPKGAFF. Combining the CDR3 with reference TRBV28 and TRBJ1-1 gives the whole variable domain DVKVTQSSRYLVKRTGEKVFLECVQDMDHENMFWYRQDPGLGLRLIYFSYDVKMKEKGDIPEGYSVSREKKERFSLILESASTNQTSMYLCASSLLQPKGAFFGQGTRLTVV.

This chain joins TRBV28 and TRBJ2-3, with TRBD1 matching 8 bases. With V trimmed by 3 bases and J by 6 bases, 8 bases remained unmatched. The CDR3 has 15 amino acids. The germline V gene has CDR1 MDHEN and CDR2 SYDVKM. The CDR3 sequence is CASSFTGGIGDTQYF. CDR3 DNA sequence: TGTGCCAGCAGTTTTACAGGGGGGATTGGGGATACGCAGTATTTT.

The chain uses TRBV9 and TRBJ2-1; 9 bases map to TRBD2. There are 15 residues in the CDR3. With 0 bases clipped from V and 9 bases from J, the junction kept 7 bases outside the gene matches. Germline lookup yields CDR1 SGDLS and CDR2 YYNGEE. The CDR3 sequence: CASSVVDSGSIEQFF. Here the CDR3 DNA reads TGTGCCAGCAGCGTAGTGGATAGCGGGAGTATTGAGCAGTTCTTC. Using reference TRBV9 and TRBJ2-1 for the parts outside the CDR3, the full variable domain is DSGVTQTPKHLITATGQRVTLRCSPRSGDLSVYWYQQSLDQGLQFLIQYYNGEERAKGNILERFSAQQFPDLHSELNLSSLELGDSALYFCASSVVDSGSIEQFFGPGTRLTVL.

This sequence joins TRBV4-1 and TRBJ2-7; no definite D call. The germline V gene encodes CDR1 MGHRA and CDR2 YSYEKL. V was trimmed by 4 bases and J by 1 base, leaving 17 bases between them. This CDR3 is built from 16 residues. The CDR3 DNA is TGCGCCAGCAGCCGAGGCCTCGAAGCAATATCCTACGAGCAGTACTTC. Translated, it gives CASSRGLEAISYEQYF.

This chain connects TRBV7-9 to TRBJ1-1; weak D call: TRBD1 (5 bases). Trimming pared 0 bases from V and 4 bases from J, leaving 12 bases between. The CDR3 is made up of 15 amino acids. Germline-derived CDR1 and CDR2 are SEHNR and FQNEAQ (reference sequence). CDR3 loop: CASSLARGLGTEAFF. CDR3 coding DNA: TGTGCCAGCAGCTTAGCTAGGGGATTGGGCACTGAAGCTTTCTTT.

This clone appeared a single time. The CDR3 DNA sequence: TGTGCCAGCAGCTTGACTAGCGGGGCGTACAATGAGCAGTTCTTC. This codes for CASSLTSGAYNEQFF. The chain uses TRBV4-2 and TRBJ2-1; 11 nucleotides line up with TRBD2. V lost 5 bases, J lost 4 bases, and 4 bases stayed unmatched. The CDR3 extends over 15 amino acids. CDR1 and CDR2 (germline): LGHNA, YNFKEQ.

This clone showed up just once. The CDR3 sequence is CASSYQTSGRNEQFF. In nucleotides, the CDR3 is TGTGCCAGCAGTTACCAAACTAGCGGGAGAAATGAGCAGTTCTTC. The V and J genes are TRBV6-2 or TRBV6-3 and TRBJ2-1; TRBD2 matches 11 bases. The CDR3 is 15 residues long. CDR1 and CDR2 (germline): MNHEY, SVGEGT. With V trimmed by 2 bases and J by 7 bases, 4 bases remained unmatched.

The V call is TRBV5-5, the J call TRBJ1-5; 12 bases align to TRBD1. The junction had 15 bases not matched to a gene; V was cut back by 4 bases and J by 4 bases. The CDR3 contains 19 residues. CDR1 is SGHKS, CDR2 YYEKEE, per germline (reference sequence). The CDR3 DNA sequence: TGTGCCAGCAGCGGGGGCGCCGGGACAGGGGGCACGGGAAATCAGCCCCAGCATTTT. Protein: CASSGGAGTGGTGNQPQHF.

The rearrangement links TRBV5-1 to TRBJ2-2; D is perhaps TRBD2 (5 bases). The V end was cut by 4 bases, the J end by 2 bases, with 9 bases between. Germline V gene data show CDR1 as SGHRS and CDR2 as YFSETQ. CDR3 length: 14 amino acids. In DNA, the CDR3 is TGCGCCAGCAGCCTGCGGGTAAACACCGGGGAGCTGTTTTTT. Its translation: CASSLRVNTGELFF.